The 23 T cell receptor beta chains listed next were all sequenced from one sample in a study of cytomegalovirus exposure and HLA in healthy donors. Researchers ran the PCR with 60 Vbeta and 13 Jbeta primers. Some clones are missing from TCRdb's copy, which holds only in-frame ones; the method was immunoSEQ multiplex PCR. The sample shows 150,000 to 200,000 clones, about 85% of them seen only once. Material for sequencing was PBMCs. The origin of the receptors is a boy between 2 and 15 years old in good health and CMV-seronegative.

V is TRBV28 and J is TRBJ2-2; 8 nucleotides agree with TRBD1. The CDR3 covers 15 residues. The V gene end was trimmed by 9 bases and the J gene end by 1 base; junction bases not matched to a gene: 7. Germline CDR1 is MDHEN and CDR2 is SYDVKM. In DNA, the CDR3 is TGTGCCAGTCGGTTTGGGACAGGGAACACCGGGGAGCTGTTTTTT. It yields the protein CASRFGTGNTGELFF.

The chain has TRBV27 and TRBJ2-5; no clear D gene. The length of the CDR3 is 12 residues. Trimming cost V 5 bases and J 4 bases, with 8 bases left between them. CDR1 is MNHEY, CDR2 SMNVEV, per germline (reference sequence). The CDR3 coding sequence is TGTGCCAGCAGTCACAGTGGAGAGACCCAGTACTTC. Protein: CASSHSGETQYF.

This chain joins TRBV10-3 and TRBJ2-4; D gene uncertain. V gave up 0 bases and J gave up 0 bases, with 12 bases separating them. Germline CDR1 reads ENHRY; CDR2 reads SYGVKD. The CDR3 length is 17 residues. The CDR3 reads CAISESGQFLAKNIQYF. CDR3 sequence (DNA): TGTGCCATCAGTGAGTCTGGGCAGTTTCTAGCCAAAAACATTCAGTACTTC.

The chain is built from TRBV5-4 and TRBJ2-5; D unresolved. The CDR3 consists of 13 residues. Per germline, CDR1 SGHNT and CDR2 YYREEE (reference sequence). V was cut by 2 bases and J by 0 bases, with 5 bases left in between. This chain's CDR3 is CASSLEYQETQYF. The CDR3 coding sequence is TGTGCCAGCAGCTTAGAGTACCAAGAGACCCAGTACTTC.

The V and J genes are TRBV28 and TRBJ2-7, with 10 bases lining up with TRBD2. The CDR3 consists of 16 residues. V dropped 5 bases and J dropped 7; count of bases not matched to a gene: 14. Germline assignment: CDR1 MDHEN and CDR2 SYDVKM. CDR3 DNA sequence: TGTGCCAGCAGTCCCTCGAGGGCTAGCGGGAGAGGGGAGCAGTACTTC. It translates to CASSPSRASGRGEQYF.

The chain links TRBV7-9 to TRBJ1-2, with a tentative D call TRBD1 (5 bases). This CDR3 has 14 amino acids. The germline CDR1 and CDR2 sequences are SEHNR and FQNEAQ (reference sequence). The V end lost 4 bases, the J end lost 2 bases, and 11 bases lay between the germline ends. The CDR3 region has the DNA TGTGCCAGCAGCTGGAGGGGAGAAAACTATGGCTACACCTTC. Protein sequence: CASSWRGENYGYTF.

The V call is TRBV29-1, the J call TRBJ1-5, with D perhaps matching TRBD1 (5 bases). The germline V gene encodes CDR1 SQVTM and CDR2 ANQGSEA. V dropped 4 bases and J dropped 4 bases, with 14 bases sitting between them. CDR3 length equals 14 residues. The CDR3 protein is CSVGGGLGNQPQHF. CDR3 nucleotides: TGCAGCGTTGGGGGGGGATTAGGTAATCAGCCCCAGCATTTT.

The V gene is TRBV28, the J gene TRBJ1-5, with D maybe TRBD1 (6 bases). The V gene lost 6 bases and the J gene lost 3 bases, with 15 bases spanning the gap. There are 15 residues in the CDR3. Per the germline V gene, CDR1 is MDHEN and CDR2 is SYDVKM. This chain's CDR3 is CASRSFTGFNQPQHF. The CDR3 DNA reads TGTGCCAGCAGATCATTTACAGGGTTCAATCAGCCCCAGCATTTT.

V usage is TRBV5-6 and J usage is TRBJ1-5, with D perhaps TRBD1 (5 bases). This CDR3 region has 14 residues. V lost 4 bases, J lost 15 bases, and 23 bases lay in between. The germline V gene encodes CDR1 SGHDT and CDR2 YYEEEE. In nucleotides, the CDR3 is TGTGCCAGCAGCGTGACAGTGCACATCATGCCCTGGCATTTT. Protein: CASSVTVHIMPWHF.

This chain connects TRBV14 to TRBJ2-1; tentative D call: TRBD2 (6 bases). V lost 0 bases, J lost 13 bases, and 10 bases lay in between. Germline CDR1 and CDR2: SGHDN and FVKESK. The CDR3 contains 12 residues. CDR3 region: CASSQDIAVQFF. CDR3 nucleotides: TGTGCCAGCAGCCAAGATATAGCGGTACAGTTCTTC.

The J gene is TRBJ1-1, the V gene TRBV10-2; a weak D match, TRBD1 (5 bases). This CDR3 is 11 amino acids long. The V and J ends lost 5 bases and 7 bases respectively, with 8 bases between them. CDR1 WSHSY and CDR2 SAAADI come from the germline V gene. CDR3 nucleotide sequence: TGCGCCAGCAGTTGGGGGGTTGAAGCTTTCTTT. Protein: CASSWGVEAFF.

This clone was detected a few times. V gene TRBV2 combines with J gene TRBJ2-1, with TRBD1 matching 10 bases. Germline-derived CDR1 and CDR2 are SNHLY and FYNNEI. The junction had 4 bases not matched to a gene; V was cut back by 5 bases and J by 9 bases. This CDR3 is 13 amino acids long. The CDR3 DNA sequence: TGTGCCAGCAGTAGGGACAGGGGCGGTGAGCAGTTCTTC. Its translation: CASSRDRGGEQFF.

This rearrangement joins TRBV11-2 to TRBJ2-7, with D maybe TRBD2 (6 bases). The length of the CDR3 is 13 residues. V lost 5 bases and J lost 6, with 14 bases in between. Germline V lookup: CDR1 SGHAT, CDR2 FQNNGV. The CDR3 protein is CASSPGVVGEQYV. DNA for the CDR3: TGTGCCAGCAGCCCGGGGGTGGTAGGCGAGCAGTACGTC.

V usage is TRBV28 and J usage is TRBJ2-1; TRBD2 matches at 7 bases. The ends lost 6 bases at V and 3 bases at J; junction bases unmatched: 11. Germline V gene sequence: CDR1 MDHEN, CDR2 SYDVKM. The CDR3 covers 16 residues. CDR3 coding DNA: TGTGCCAGCAGCCCCCCTTATGCGGGAGTCTACAATGAGCAGTTCTTC. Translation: CASSPPYAGVYNEQFF.

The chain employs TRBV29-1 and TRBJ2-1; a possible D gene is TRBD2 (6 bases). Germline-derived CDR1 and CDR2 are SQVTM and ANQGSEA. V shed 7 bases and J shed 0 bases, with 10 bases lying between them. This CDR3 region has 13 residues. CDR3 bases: TGCAGCGCCGGGGGTAGCTCCTACAATGAGCAGTTCTTC. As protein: CSAGGSSYNEQFF.

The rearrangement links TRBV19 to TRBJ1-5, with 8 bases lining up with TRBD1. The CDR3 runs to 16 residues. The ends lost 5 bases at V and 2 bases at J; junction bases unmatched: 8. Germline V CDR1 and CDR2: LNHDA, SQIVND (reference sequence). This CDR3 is CASSPGQGGGNQPQHF. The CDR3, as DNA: TGTGCCAGTAGTCCCGGACAGGGTGGGGGCAATCAGCCCCAGCATTTT.

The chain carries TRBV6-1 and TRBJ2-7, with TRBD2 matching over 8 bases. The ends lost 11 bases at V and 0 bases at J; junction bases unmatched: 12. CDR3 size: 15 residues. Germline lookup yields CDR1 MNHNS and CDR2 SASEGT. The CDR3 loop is CALRGGERPSYEQYF. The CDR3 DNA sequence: TGTGCCCTACGGGGGGGGGAGCGGCCCTCCTACGAGCAGTACTTC.

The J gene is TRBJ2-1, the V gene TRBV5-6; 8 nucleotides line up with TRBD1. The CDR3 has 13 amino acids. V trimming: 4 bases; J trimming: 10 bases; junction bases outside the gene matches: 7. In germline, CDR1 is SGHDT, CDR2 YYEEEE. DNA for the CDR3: TGTGCCAGCAGCACCTGGACAGGGTACGAGCAGTTCTTC. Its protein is CASSTWTGYEQFF.

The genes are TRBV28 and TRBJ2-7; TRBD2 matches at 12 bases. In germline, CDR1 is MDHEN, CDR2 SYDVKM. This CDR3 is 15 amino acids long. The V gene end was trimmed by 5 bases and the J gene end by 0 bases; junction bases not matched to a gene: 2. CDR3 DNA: TGTGCCAGCAGTCAGACTAGCGGGAGCTCCTACGAGCAGTACTTC. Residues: CASSQTSGSSYEQYF.

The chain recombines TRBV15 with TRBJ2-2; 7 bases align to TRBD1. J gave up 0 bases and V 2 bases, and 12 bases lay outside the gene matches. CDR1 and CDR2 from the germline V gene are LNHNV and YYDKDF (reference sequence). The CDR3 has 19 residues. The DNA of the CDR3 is TGTGCCACCAGCAGATTACTCACTGACAGGGTTCCGAACACCGGGGAGCTGTTTTTT. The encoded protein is CATSRLLTDRVPNTGELFF. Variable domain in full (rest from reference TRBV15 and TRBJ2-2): DAMVIQNPRYQVTQFGKPVTLSCSQTLNHNVMYWYQQKSSQAPKLLFHYYDKDFNNEADTPDNFQSRRPNTSFCFLDIRSPGLGDTAMYLCATSRLLTDRVPNTGELFFGEGSRLTVL.

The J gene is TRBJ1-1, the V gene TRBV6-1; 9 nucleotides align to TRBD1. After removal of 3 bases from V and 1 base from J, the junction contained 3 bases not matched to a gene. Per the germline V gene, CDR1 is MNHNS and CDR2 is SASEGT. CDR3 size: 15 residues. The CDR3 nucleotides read TGTGCCAGCAGTGACTTGGGACAGGGGAACACTGAAGCTTTCTTT. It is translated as CASSDLGQGNTEAFF.

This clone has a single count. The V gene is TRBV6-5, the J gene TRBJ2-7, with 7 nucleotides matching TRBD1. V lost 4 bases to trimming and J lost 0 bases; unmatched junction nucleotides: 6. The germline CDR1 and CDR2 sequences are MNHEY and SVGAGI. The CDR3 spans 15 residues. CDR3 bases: TGTGCCAGCAGTTGGACAGGAGACATCTCCTACGAGCAGTACTTC. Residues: CASSWTGDISYEQYF.

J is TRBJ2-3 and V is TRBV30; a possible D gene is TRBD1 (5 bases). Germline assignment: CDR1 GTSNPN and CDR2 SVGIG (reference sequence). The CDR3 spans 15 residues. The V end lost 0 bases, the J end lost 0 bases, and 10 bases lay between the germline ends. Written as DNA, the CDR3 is TGTGCCTGGAGTGTTCAGGGTTCTAGCACAGATACGCAGTATTTT. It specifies CAWSVQGSSTDTQYF.